A selection of T cell receptor beta chains follows, all from one sample in a study of radiation and T cells in renal cell carcinoma. Measured with immunoSEQ multiplex PCR; TCRdb has only the in-frame clones, and not every one. The sample yields roughly 130,000 clones, approximately 78% seen once. The sample consisted of blood, taken from a patient whose treatment included radiotherapy and nephrectomy. Source of these receptors: a woman aged 55-69 years with renal cell carcinoma. Both conserved end residues are part of each CDR3. The D gene is left open where the match is weak. Only part of the rows carry a size: once, few, many, or a class if the clone is expanded.

CDR3nt: TGTGCCAGCAGCGTAGCTCCGGGGCAGACTAACTATGGCTACACCTTC
CDR3aa: CASSVAPGQTNYGYTF
j_gene: TRBJ1-2
v_gene: TRBV9
abundance: .
d_gene: .

CDR3nt: TGTGCCAGCTCACCAGTCGGAAGGTCGAACTATGGCTACACCTTC
CDR3aa: CASSPVGRSNYGYTF
j_gene: TRBJ1-2
v_gene: TRBV18
abundance: .
d_gene: .

CDR3nt: TGTGCCAGCAGTTTATGGGGGGGACTAGCGGACGACACCGGGGAGCTGTTTTTT
CDR3aa: CASSLWGGLADDTGELFF
j_gene: TRBJ2-2
v_gene: TRBV28
abundance: .
d_gene: TRBD2

CDR3nt: TGTGCCAGTAGTCCCGGGACTAGCGGGAGTAAACGTACTGAGCAGTTCTTC
CDR3aa: CASSPGTSGSKRTEQFF
j_gene: TRBJ2-1
v_gene: TRBV19
abundance: .
d_gene: TRBD2

CDR3nt: TGTGCCAGTAGTATAGTACAGGGGGGTATCTACGAGCAGTACTTC
CDR3aa: CASSIVQGGIYEQYF
j_gene: TRBJ2-7
v_gene: TRBV19
abundance: .
d_gene: TRBD1

CDR3nt: TGTGCCAGCAGAAGAACTAGGGCAGGGGACTCACCCCTCCACTTT
CDR3aa: CASRRTRAGDSPLHF
j_gene: TRBJ1-6
v_gene: TRBV6-1
abundance: few
d_gene: .

CDR3nt: TGTGCCAGCAGTTTACTAGCGGGGCTCTACAATGAGCAGTTCTTC
CDR3aa: CASSLLAGLYNEQFF
j_gene: TRBJ2-1
v_gene: TRBV27
abundance: .
d_gene: TRBD2

CDR3nt: TGTGCCTGGACATTTGGGGACATCCCTGGAAACACCATATATTTT
CDR3aa: CAWTFGDIPGNTIYF
j_gene: TRBJ1-3
v_gene: TRBV30
abundance: .
d_gene: .

CDR3nt: TGTGCCAGTAGTTCGGGGTTTTACACTGAAGCTTTCTTT
CDR3aa: CASSSGFYTEAFF
j_gene: TRBJ1-1
v_gene: TRBV19
abundance: .
d_gene: .

CDR3nt: TGTGCCAGCAGCGGGGGACAGGCTGGCACTGAAGCTTTCTTT
CDR3aa: CASSGGQAGTEAFF
j_gene: TRBJ1-1
v_gene: TRBV9
abundance: few
d_gene: TRBD1

CDR3nt: TGCGCCAGCAGTGGCGACTCCACCATATATTTT
CDR3aa: CASSGDSTIYF
j_gene: TRBJ1-3
v_gene: TRBV10-1
abundance: .
d_gene: .

CDR3nt: TGTGCCAGCAGTGCGGGGACAGGACCGTTCTACGAGCAGTACTTC
CDR3aa: CASSAGTGPFYEQYF
j_gene: TRBJ2-7
v_gene: TRBV2
abundance: .
d_gene: TRBD1

CDR3nt: TGTGCCAGCAGGATGGACAGGAGGAACACTGAAGCTTTCTTT
CDR3aa: CASRMDRRNTEAFF
j_gene: TRBJ1-1
v_gene: TRBV6-1
abundance: .
d_gene: TRBD1

CDR3nt: TGCGCCAGCAGCCCCCAGGGGTTTTCGGATGGCTACACCTTC
CDR3aa: CASSPQGFSDGYTF
j_gene: TRBJ1-2
v_gene: TRBV4-3
abundance: .
d_gene: .

CDR3nt: TGTGCCTGGACAGGAAAAGCACCGGATTCCTATGGCTACACCTTC
CDR3aa: CAWTGKAPDSYGYTF
j_gene: TRBJ1-2
v_gene: TRBV30
abundance: .
d_gene: .

CDR3nt: TGTGCCAGCAGCCAACGGACCGGGACAGGGGCCTATGGCTACACCTTC
CDR3aa: CASSQRTGTGAYGYTF
j_gene: TRBJ1-2
v_gene: TRBV4-2
abundance: .
d_gene: TRBD1

CDR3nt: TGTGCCAGCAGCCAAGGGATGTCCAACACTGAAGCTTTCTTT
CDR3aa: CASSQGMSNTEAFF
j_gene: TRBJ1-1
v_gene: TRBV4-2
abundance: .
d_gene: .

CDR3nt: TGTGCCAGCGGCCGAGGTGGCTACGAGCAGTACTTC
CDR3aa: CASGRGGYEQYF
j_gene: TRBJ2-7
v_gene: TRBV11-1
abundance: .
d_gene: .

CDR3nt: TGTGCCAGCTCACCTAGAGGGAGGAACACCGGGGAGCTGTTTTTT
CDR3aa: CASSPRGRNTGELFF
j_gene: TRBJ2-2
v_gene: TRBV18
abundance: .
d_gene: .

CDR3nt: TGTGCCAGCAGCTTAGGCGATAGAGGGTACGAGCAGTACTTC
CDR3aa: CASSLGDRGYEQYF
j_gene: TRBJ2-7
v_gene: TRBV13
abundance: .
d_gene: .

CDR3nt: TGTGCCAGCAGTGGCGGCAGCTCCTCTGCCCTCCACTTT
CDR3aa: CASSGGSSSALHF
j_gene: TRBJ1-6
v_gene: TRBV6-5
abundance: .
d_gene: .

CDR3nt: TGTGCCAGCAGCTCTACAGGGAAGGAAGCTTTCTTT
CDR3aa: CASSSTGKEAFF
j_gene: TRBJ1-1
v_gene: TRBV7-3
abundance: few
d_gene: .

CDR3nt: TGTGCCAGCAGCCTAGGATTAGGGGGCACTGAAGCTTTCTTT
CDR3aa: CASSLGLGGTEAFF
j_gene: TRBJ1-1
v_gene: TRBV7-8
abundance: few
d_gene: .

CDR3nt: TGTGCCACCAGCAGAGGTGGGGCCACCTGGAACACTGAAGCTTTCTTT
CDR3aa: CATSRGGATWNTEAFF
j_gene: TRBJ1-1
v_gene: TRBV15
abundance: .
d_gene: .

CDR3nt: TGCGCCAGCAGCCAAAACGTGGGTCAGAACTCCTACGAGCAGTACTTC
CDR3aa: CASSQNVGQNSYEQYF
j_gene: TRBJ2-7
v_gene: TRBV4-1
abundance: .
d_gene: .

CDR3nt: TGTGCCAGCAGTACAGGGGTAGGGTATGGCTACACCTTC
CDR3aa: CASSTGVGYGYTF
j_gene: TRBJ1-2
v_gene: TRBV11-2
abundance: once
d_gene: TRBD1

CDR3nt: TGTGCCAGCAGTTTAAGGAGGGGGCCGGATGGCTACACCTTC
CDR3aa: CASSLRRGPDGYTF
j_gene: TRBJ1-2
v_gene: TRBV28
abundance: .
d_gene: TRBD1

CDR3nt: TGTGCCAGCAGCGTAGGCGCAGGGAAGGGCACTGAAGCTTTCTTT
CDR3aa: CASSVGAGKGTEAFF
j_gene: TRBJ1-1
v_gene: TRBV9
abundance: .
d_gene: .

CDR3nt: TGCGCCAGCAGTGACGACAGCAGGTACCAGCCCCAGCATTTT
CDR3aa: CASSDDSRYQPQHF
j_gene: TRBJ1-5
v_gene: TRBV10-2
abundance: .
d_gene: .

CDR3nt: TGCGCCAGCAGCTTGGAAGACAGGGCTAATGAAAAACTGTTTTTT
CDR3aa: CASSLEDRANEKLFF
j_gene: TRBJ1-4
v_gene: TRBV5-1
abundance: .
d_gene: TRBD1

CDR3nt: TGTGCCAGCAGCTTAGCGCCGGGGGGAACCGGGGAGCTGTTTTTT
CDR3aa: CASSLAPGGTGELFF
j_gene: TRBJ2-2
v_gene: TRBV7-2
abundance: .
d_gene: TRBD2

CDR3nt: TGTGCCAGTAGTGAGGGAGGTGGGCGCAATCAGCCCCAGCATTTT
CDR3aa: CASSEGGGRNQPQHF
j_gene: TRBJ1-5
v_gene: TRBV19
abundance: .
d_gene: .

CDR3nt: TGTGCCATCAGAGCCCGGGGTACTGGGGCCAACGTCCTGACTTTC
CDR3aa: CAIRARGTGANVLTF
j_gene: TRBJ2-6
v_gene: TRBV10-3
abundance: .
d_gene: .

CDR3nt: TGTGCCAGTAGTATCAACAGGAGTAATGAAAAACTGTTTTTT
CDR3aa: CASSINRSNEKLFF
j_gene: TRBJ1-4
v_gene: TRBV19
abundance: .
d_gene: .

CDR3nt: TGCGCCAGCAGCTTAGGCGGGACAGCCTACGAGCAGTACTTC
CDR3aa: CASSLGGTAYEQYF
j_gene: TRBJ2-7
v_gene: TRBV5-1
abundance: .
d_gene: .

CDR3nt: TGCGCCAGCAGCTTGGGACAGGGGCGGTCACCCCTCCACTTT
CDR3aa: CASSLGQGRSPLHF
j_gene: TRBJ1-6
v_gene: TRBV5-1
abundance: .
d_gene: TRBD1

CDR3nt: TGTGCCAGCAGCCCACAGACAGGGGATCTCGGCTACACCTTC
CDR3aa: CASSPQTGDLGYTF
j_gene: TRBJ1-2
v_gene: TRBV5-4
abundance: .
d_gene: TRBD1

CDR3nt: TGTGCCAGCAGCTTCTCGGGTTCAAGAAATCAGCCCCAGCATTTT
CDR3aa: CASSFSGSRNQPQHF
j_gene: TRBJ1-5
v_gene: TRBV11-2
abundance: .
d_gene: .

CDR3nt: TGTGCCAGCACGGTCCCCCGGTCAGGCGGGAGAAGCGAGCAGTACTTC
CDR3aa: CASTVPRSGGRSEQYF
j_gene: TRBJ2-7
v_gene: TRBV28
abundance: .
d_gene: TRBD2

CDR3nt: TGTGCCAGCAGTTTATTGTCCACCTATGGCTACACCTTC
CDR3aa: CASSLLSTYGYTF
j_gene: TRBJ1-2
v_gene: TRBV28
abundance: once
d_gene: .

CDR3nt: TGTGCCAGCAGCAGGAGCGAGTACAATGAGCAGTTCTTC
CDR3aa: CASSRSEYNEQFF
j_gene: TRBJ2-1
v_gene: TRBV7-8
abundance: once
d_gene: .

CDR3nt: TGTGCCAGCAGCTTTTTACAGGGGCTAGGCAATCAGCCCCAGCATTTT
CDR3aa: CASSFLQGLGNQPQHF
j_gene: TRBJ1-5
v_gene: TRBV5-6
abundance: many
d_gene: TRBD1

CDR3nt: TGTGCCAGCAGTGAAGGTTACACCGGGGAGCTGTTTTTT
CDR3aa: CASSEGYTGELFF
j_gene: TRBJ2-2
v_gene: TRBV2
abundance: .
d_gene: .

CDR3nt: TGTGCCAGCAGCTTTCGGACCGATGAGCAGTTCTTC
CDR3aa: CASSFRTDEQFF
j_gene: TRBJ2-1
v_gene: TRBV7-9
abundance: .
d_gene: .

CDR3nt: TGTGCCAGCAGTGATTATGGCTACACCTTC
CDR3aa: CASSDYGYTF
j_gene: TRBJ1-2
v_gene: TRBV25-1
abundance: .
d_gene: .

CDR3nt: TGTGCCAGCAGCTTAGCTCAGCGGGGTCACTCCTACGAGCAGTACTTC
CDR3aa: CASSLAQRGHSYEQYF
j_gene: TRBJ2-7
v_gene: TRBV7-2
abundance: .
d_gene: TRBD2

CDR3nt: TGTGCCAGCAGCTTGAAGTCCTACGGCTACACCTTC
CDR3aa: CASSLKSYGYTF
j_gene: TRBJ1-2
v_gene: TRBV5-8
abundance: .
d_gene: .

CDR3nt: TGTGCCAGCAGCCCACTACAGGGGGCGGCTGAAGCTTTCTTT
CDR3aa: CASSPLQGAAEAFF
j_gene: TRBJ1-1
v_gene: TRBV7-9
abundance: .
d_gene: TRBD1

CDR3nt: TGTGCCAGCAGCCGAAATATGAACACTGAAGCTTTCTTT
CDR3aa: CASSRNMNTEAFF
j_gene: TRBJ1-1
v_gene: TRBV9
abundance: .
d_gene: .

CDR3nt: TGCGCCAGCAGCTTGGGTGGGGGACTCGATGAAAAACTGTTTTTT
CDR3aa: CASSLGGGLDEKLFF
j_gene: TRBJ1-4
v_gene: TRBV5-1
abundance: .
d_gene: .

CDR3nt: TGTGCCAGCAGCGGATTCAGCTCTGGAAACACCATATATTTT
CDR3aa: CASSGFSSGNTIYF
j_gene: TRBJ1-3
v_gene: TRBV9
abundance: .
d_gene: .

CDR3nt: TGCGCCAGCAGCTTGGACGACCTCGGATTCTACGAGCAGTACTTC
CDR3aa: CASSLDDLGFYEQYF
j_gene: TRBJ2-7
v_gene: TRBV5-1
abundance: .
d_gene: .

CDR3nt: TGTGCCAGCAGCTTAGACCCCCAAGGGGGCACAGATACGCAGTATTTT
CDR3aa: CASSLDPQGGTDTQYF
j_gene: TRBJ2-3
v_gene: TRBV11-1
abundance: .
d_gene: .